A single sample is the source of the 32 T cell receptor beta chains below, sequenced in a study of identical twins. TCRdb ran MiXCR on the 5' RACE reads and lists one entry per CDR3 protein. The sample has 200,000 to 250,000 distinct CDR3 sequences; approximately 12% are singletons. The same sample was also used in a study of yellow fever vaccine responses in identical twins.

The sequencing sample was made of memory (CD45RO+) T cells sorted from blood. The source is a woman aged 18 to 35 in good health.

The chain uses TRBV14 and TRBJ2-3; weak D call: TRBD1 (6 bases). Germline assignment: CDR1 SGHDN and CDR2 FVKESK. V was pared by 1 base and J by 1 base, with 9 bases between. This CDR3 has 15 amino acids. The CDR3 region has the DNA TGTGCCAGCAGCCAAGCACAGGGTCGCACAGATACGCAGTATTTT. Its protein is CASSQAQGRTDTQYF. Variable domain in full (rest from reference TRBV14 and TRBJ2-3): EAGVTQFPSHSVIEKGQTVTLRCDPISGHDNLYWYRRVMGKEIKFLLHFVKESKQDESGMPNNRFLAERTGGTYSTLKVQPAELEDSGVYFCASSQAQGRTDTQYFGPGTRLTVL.

V is TRBV7-2 and J is TRBJ1-1, with D unclear. V lost 1 base, J lost 4 bases, and 7 bases lay in between. The CDR3 runs to 13 residues. Germline lookup yields CDR1 SGHTA and CDR2 FQGNSA. The CDR3 loop is CASSLDSGTEAFF. The CDR3 DNA reads as TGTGCCAGCAGCTTAGACAGCGGCACTGAAGCTTTCTTT.

The sample holds many counts of this clonotype. V and J are TRBV5-5 and TRBJ2-5, with 8 positions matching TRBD2. V lost 4 bases and J lost 1; bases outside the gene matches: 9. The germline V gene has CDR1 SGHKS and CDR2 YYEKEE (reference sequence). There are 16 residues in the CDR3. The CDR3 protein is CASSQFRGGLQETQYF. For the CDR3, the DNA is TGTGCCAGCAGCCAATTTCGGGGGGGACTCCAAGAGACCCAGTACTTC.

This clonotype was observed a handful of times. This chain uses TRBV20-1 with TRBJ2-7; 7 nucleotides align to TRBD1. Per the germline V gene, CDR1 is DFQATT and CDR2 is SNEGSKA (reference sequence). The CDR3 runs 14 residues. The CDR3 DNA reads TGCAGCGCAAATATAGGGGGCGCGGTAAACGAGCAGTACTTC. It encodes CSANIGGAVNEQYF.

This clonotype was seen only a few times. The chain carries TRBV20-1 and TRBJ2-1; 7 nucleotides align to TRBD2. CDR1 is DFQATT, CDR2 SNEGSKA, per germline (reference sequence). The CDR3 is made up of 19 amino acids. V lost 3 bases, J lost 1 base, and 18 bases stayed unmatched. The CDR3 here is CSARGSGGSPGASYNEQFF. In DNA, the CDR3 is TGCAGTGCTAGGGGGTCGGGCGGGAGCCCTGGGGCTTCCTACAATGAGCAGTTCTTC.

The V gene is TRBV7-9, the J gene TRBJ2-5; the D is unclear. The germline gives CDR1 SEHNR, CDR2 FQNEAQ (reference sequence). The V end was cut by 6 bases, the J end by 4 bases, with 18 bases between. This CDR3 has 15 amino acids. The CDR3 DNA is TGTGCCAGCAGTGAAGTTCGCCTAGTTGCAGAGACCCAGTACTTC. This sequence encodes CASSEVRLVAETQYF.

This clonotype turned up a few times. The rearrangement uses TRBV2 and TRBJ2-1; 14 nucleotides line up with TRBD2. V lost 4 bases to trimming and J lost 6 bases; unmatched junction nucleotides: 8. CDR3 length equals 17 residues. Per germline, CDR1 SNHLY and CDR2 FYNNEI. In DNA, the CDR3 is TGTGCCAGCAGTGGGACTAGCGGGAGGTGGGTGGGCAATGAGCAGTTCTTC. Translating it yields CASSGTSGRWVGNEQFF.

With regard to this clonotype: A much larger clone differs by one base, so this may be a read error. The chain links TRBV28 to TRBJ2-5; 9 nucleotides line up with TRBD1. Germline V lookup: CDR1 MDHEN, CDR2 SYDVKM. The CDR3 extends over 16 amino acids. CDR3 sequence reads: CASSLSRTGVVETQCF. The DNA for the CDR3 is TGTGCCAGCAGTTTATCCCGGACAGGGGTTGTTGAGACCCAGTGCTTC.

This clonotype was seen more than once but under ten times. The J gene is TRBJ2-3, the V gene TRBV20-1, with TRBD2 matching over 14 bases. CDR1 and CDR2 (germline): DFQATT, SNEGSKA (reference sequence). V was clipped by 1 base and J by 4 bases; unmatched bases: 4. The CDR3 covers 16 residues. CDR3 sequence: CSARGWGLAGADTQYF. DNA of the CDR3: TGCAGTGCTAGAGGGTGGGGACTAGCGGGAGCAGATACGCAGTATTTT.

The rearrangement uses TRBV27 and TRBJ2-1; the match to TRBD2 covers 12 bases. The CDR3 is made up of 17 amino acids. The germline V gene has CDR1 MNHEY and CDR2 SMNVEV (reference sequence). V was clipped by 6 bases and J by 5 bases; unmatched bases: 11. The CDR3 region is CASSRGLAGGTNNEQFF. The CDR3 DNA reads TGTGCCAGCAGCCGAGGGCTAGCGGGGGGGACCAACAATGAGCAGTTCTTC.

The V gene is TRBV7-2, the J gene TRBJ2-5, with TRBD1 as a possible D gene (6 bases). CDR3 length: 14 residues. Germline assignment: CDR1 SGHTA and CDR2 FQGNSA. Trimming cost V 6 bases and J 3 bases, with 14 bases left between them. The DNA for the CDR3 is TGTGCCAGCAGAAAAAGCGAGGGGGAAGAGACCCAGTACTTC. Translating it yields CASRKSEGEETQYF. Full variable domain (missing parts from reference TRBV7-2 and TRBJ2-5): GAGVSQSPSNKVTEKGKDVELRCDPISGHTALYWYRQSLGQGLEFLIYFQGNSAPDKSGLPSDRFSAERTGGSVSTLTIQRTQQEDSAVYLCASRKSEGEETQYFGPGTRLLVL.

This clonotype was seen a handful of times. This chain connects TRBV5-5 to TRBJ2-5; 8 nucleotides agree with TRBD2. CDR1 is SGHKS and CDR2 is YYEKEE in the germline V gene (reference sequence). With V trimmed by 3 bases and J by 2 bases, 9 bases remained unmatched. CDR3 length: 16 residues. The CDR3 sequence is CASSSTTSASQETQYF. The CDR3 coding sequence is TGTGCCAGCAGCTCCACGACTAGCGCAAGTCAAGAGACCCAGTACTTC.

This chain links TRBV5-1 with TRBJ2-1; D gene ambiguous. The V gene lost 0 bases and the J gene lost 1 base, with 8 bases spanning the gap. CDR1 and CDR2 (germline): SGHRS, YFSETQ. The CDR3 length is 15 residues. The CDR3 DNA is TGCGCCAGCAGCTTGGCCGCTGGGTCCTACAATGAGCAGTTCTTC. It codes for CASSLAAGSYNEQFF.

The J gene is TRBJ2-2, the V gene TRBV21-1; the table names TRBD2, a call not compared with the DNA. TRBV21-1 constitutes a pseudogene. This CDR3 spans 20 amino acids. The CDR3, as DNA: TGTGCCAGCAGCAAAATCCCTAGGGTAGCGGGAGTTCCGAACGCCGGGGAGCTGTTTTTT. Amino acids: CASSKIPRVAGVPNAGELFF.

The chain carries TRBV12-3 or TRBV12-4 and TRBJ2-1; 7 bases are shared with TRBD1. V lost 5 bases to trimming and J lost 6 bases; unmatched junction nucleotides: 7. CDR3 length equals 14 residues. The CDR3 is CASSPTTGPNEQFF. The CDR3 nucleotides are TGTGCCAGCAGTCCCACGACAGGGCCCAATGAGCAGTTCTTC.

This sequence joins TRBV5-1 and TRBJ2-3; D uncertain. The V and J ends lost 5 bases and 4 bases respectively, with 14 bases between them. The CDR3 extends over 14 amino acids. From germline, CDR1 is SGHRS and CDR2 YFSETQ. CDR3 amino acids: CASRGGRPADTQYF. As DNA, the CDR3 is TGCGCCAGCAGGGGTGGGCGGCCGGCAGATACGCAGTATTTT. Full variable domain (outside the CDR3, taken from reference TRBV5-1 and TRBJ2-3): KAGVTQTPRYLIKTRGQQVTLSCSPISGHRSVSWYQQTPGQGLQFLFEYFSETQRNKGNFPGRFSGRQFSNSRSEMNVSTLELGDSALYLCASRGGRPADTQYFGPGTRLTVL.

This clonotype has ten or more counts. The chain is built from TRBV9 and TRBJ1-3, with TRBD1 identical over 7 bases. The CDR3 sequence is 15 residues long. The V gene's germline CDR1 is SGDLS and CDR2 YYNGEE. Losses at the gene ends were 3 bases for V and 0 bases for J; bases not matched to a gene: 3. The DNA of the CDR3 is TGTGCCAGCAGCGAACAGGGGTACTCTGGAAACACCATATATTTT. This codes for CASSEQGYSGNTIYF.

This clonotype was observed a few times. The J gene is TRBJ2-5, the V gene TRBV6-5; the D is unclear. This CDR3 comprises 18 residues. With 3 bases removed from V and 1 base from J, the gap between germline ends came to 21 bases. Per the germline V gene, CDR1 is MNHEY and CDR2 is SVGAGI. In DNA, the CDR3 is TGTGCCAGCAGTTATGCCCTCCCTTCGGGCCGGTTCCAAGAGACCCAGTACTTC. It codes for CASSYALPSGRFQETQYF.

This clonotype was recorded at least ten times. This chain links TRBV5-6 with TRBJ1-5; D may be TRBD1 (5 bases). Deletions cut 2 bases from V and 3 bases from J, with 12 bases between. CDR3 length: 15 amino acids. The germline gives CDR1 SGHDT, CDR2 YYEEEE. The CDR3 DNA is TGTGCCAGCAGCTTATTGGGGGAGAACAATCAGCCCCAGCATTTT. The encoded protein is CASSLLGENNQPQHF.

This clonotype was seen a few times. This chain joins TRBV20-1 and TRBJ2-2; 7 bases match TRBD1. The CDR3 is 17 amino acids. Germline CDR1 reads DFQATT; CDR2 reads SNEGSKA (reference sequence). V lost 7 bases and J lost 3; bases outside the gene matches: 17. CDR3: CSVQLIQRQGYTGELFF. The DNA for the CDR3 is TGCAGTGTCCAGCTTATTCAGAGACAGGGATACACCGGGGAGCTGTTTTTT.

This clonotype was recorded a few times. The chain employs TRBV20-1 and TRBJ2-3; 12 nucleotides line up with TRBD2. The germline V gene has CDR1 DFQATT and CDR2 SNEGSKA (reference sequence). The CDR3 has 16 amino acids. Trimming took 2 bases from V and 0 from J; bases not matched to a gene: 3. CDR3 DNA: TGCAGTGCTAGATTACTAGCGGGGGGAAGCACAGATACGCAGTATTTT. Translating it yields CSARLLAGGSTDTQYF.

This clonotype was counted ten times or more. V and J are TRBV3-1 and TRBJ2-7; no firm D call. Per germline, CDR1 LGHDT and CDR2 YNNKEL (reference sequence). This CDR3 spans 15 amino acids. Trimming took 0 bases from V and 0 from J, leaving 9 bases between them. CDR3 sequence (DNA): TGTGCCAGCAGCCAAGATCTGGCCCGCTCCTACGAGCAGTACTTC. Translation gives CASSQDLARSYEQYF.

The V gene is TRBV18, the J gene TRBJ2-4; D is perhaps TRBD2 (7 bases). The V end was cut by 6 bases, the J end by 0 bases, with 15 bases between. Germline V gives CDR1 KGHSH, CDR2 LQKENI. The CDR3 loop spans 16 amino acids. CDR3 DNA: TGTGCCAGCTCCGAGGGGGGGAGACTAGCCAAAAACATTCAGTACTTC. The encoded protein is CASSEGGRLAKNIQYF.

There are a few counts of this clonotype. The gene calls are TRBV12-3 or TRBV12-4 and TRBJ2-7; D gene uncertain. The CDR3 has 13 amino acids. V gave up 3 bases and J gave up 3 bases, with 9 bases separating them. Here the CDR3 reads CASSFGQNYEQYF. The CDR3 DNA reads as TGTGCCAGCAGTTTCGGGCAGAACTACGAGCAGTACTTC.

This clonotype showed up just a few times. This chain links TRBV11-2 with TRBJ2-1; possibly TRBD2 for D (6 bases). CDR1 is SGHAT, CDR2 FQNNGV, per germline. This CDR3 has 15 residues. The V end lost 3 bases, the J end lost 8 bases, and 17 bases lay between the germline ends. DNA of the CDR3: TGTGCCAGCAGCTTCGGGGCTAGCGATAGGGATGAGCAGTTCTTC. Its translation is CASSFGASDRDEQFF.

This chain joins TRBV6-2 or TRBV6-3 and TRBJ2-7; 9 nucleotides line up with TRBD2. The CDR3 has 13 residues. Germline trimming cut 10 bases from V and 1 base from J; bases unmatched to any gene: 5. Per germline, CDR1 MNHEY and CDR2 SVGEGT. The CDR3 coding sequence is TGTGCCACCAAGCGGGGGGCGTCCTACGAGCAGTACTTC. Translating it yields CATKRGASYEQYF.

This clonotype was observed a handful of times. This rearrangement joins TRBV19 to TRBJ2-1; 7 bases map to TRBD2. V lost 1 base, J lost 0 bases, and 0 bases stayed unmatched. CDR1 and CDR2 from the germline V gene are LNHDA and SQIVND (reference sequence). This CDR3 comprises 15 residues. The CDR3 loop is CASSIAGGSYNEQFF. The CDR3 bases are TGTGCCAGTAGTATAGCGGGGGGCTCCTACAATGAGCAGTTCTTC. Supplemented by reference TRBV19 and TRBJ2-1, the full variable domain reads DGGITQSPKYLFRKEGQNVTLSCEQNLNHDAMYWYRQDPGQGLRLIYYSQIVNDFQKGDIAEGYSVSREKKESFPLTVTSAQKNPTAFYLCASSIAGGSYNEQFFGPGTRLTVL.

A few counts support this clonotype. This chain joins TRBV10-1 and TRBJ2-1; 9 bases align to TRBD1. The V gene's germline CDR1 is WNHNN and CDR2 SYGVQD (reference sequence). V lost 7 bases, J lost 0 bases, and 4 bases stayed unmatched. CDR3 length: 15 amino acids. Written as DNA, the CDR3 is TGCGCCAGCACAGAGACAGGGGGCTCCTACAATGAGCAGTTCTTC. This encodes CASTETGGSYNEQFF.

This chain connects TRBV4-1 to TRBJ1-1, with D unresolved. The germline V gene has CDR1 MGHRA and CDR2 YSYEKL. Trimming pared 1 base from V and 4 bases from J, leaving 19 bases between. The CDR3 has 17 amino acids. CDR3 bases: TGCGCCAGCAGCCAAGTAAAAAAGGATTTTCGGACCACTGAAGCTTTCTTT. Protein product: CASSQVKKDFRTTEAFF.

This chain's CDR3 is CSARPGQPYEQYF. The CDR3 region has the DNA TGCAGTGCTAGACCGGGACAGCCCTACGAGCAGTACTTC. The V and J genes are TRBV20-1 and TRBJ2-7; 7 bases are shared with TRBD1. The CDR3 consists of 13 residues. Germline V lookup: CDR1 DFQATT, CDR2 SNEGSKA (reference sequence). The J segment lost 2 bases and the V segment lost 2 bases, leaving 3 bases of the junction unmatched.

This clonotype was picked up a small number of times. This sequence joins TRBV5-1 and TRBJ2-7, with D unresolved. Germline CDR1 reads SGHRS; CDR2 reads YFSETQ. V was trimmed by 0 bases and J by 2 bases, leaving 12 bases between them. This CDR3 is built from 15 residues. CDR3 sequence: CASSLDTLQTYEQYF. CDR3 nucleotides: TGCGCCAGCAGCTTGGATACCCTCCAGACCTACGAGCAGTACTTC. The variable domain in full, with the rest retrieved from reference TRBV5-1 and TRBJ2-7, is KAGVTQTPRYLIKTRGQQVTLSCSPISGHRSVSWYQQTPGQGLQFLFEYFSETQRNKGNFPGRFSGRQFSNSRSEMNVSTLELGDSALYLCASSLDTLQTYEQYFGPGTRLTVT.

This clonotype was counted many times. The chain recombines TRBV11-2 with TRBJ2-1; D not certain. The CDR3 length is 12 residues. From germline, CDR1 is SGHAT and CDR2 FQNNGV. Between the trimmed V and J ends, which lost 5 bases and 7 bases, there was a span of 9 bases. The CDR3 sequence is CASSRTVNEQFF. The CDR3 coding sequence is TGTGCCAGCAGCCGAACAGTTAATGAGCAGTTCTTC.